Listed below are T cell receptor beta chains from one sample, sequenced in a study of cytomegalovirus exposure and HLA in healthy donors. The repertoire was sequenced with immunoSEQ multiplex PCR; TCRdb's copy has only in-frame clones and lacks some. The profile covers 200,000 to 250,000 clones, with 60% to 80% appearing a single time and about 1.9% taken by the ten largest. Sequenced sample: PBMCs. These receptors were obtained from a woman between 25 and 40 years old in good health and CMV-seronegative. Both conserved end residues are part of each CDR3. A D gene is named only where the DNA matches it firmly. Size is stated for part of the rows, as once, few or many counts, or as a class when the clone is expanded.

V: TRBV4-1; J: TRBJ2-7; D: TRBD1; size: -; DNA: TGCGCCAGCAGCCAAGGTCCCGGGACAGGGCATTACGAGCAGTACTTC; CDR3: CASSQGPGTGHYEQYF
V: TRBV5-4; J: TRBJ1-1; D: -; size: -; DNA: TGTGCCAGCAGCTCTCAGGGCCCTTACACTGAAGCTTTCTTT; CDR3: CASSSQGPYTEAFF
V: TRBV2; J: TRBJ2-2; D: TRBD2; size: -; DNA: TGTGCCAGCAGTCTAGCGGGAGTGGGTCCCGGGGAGCTGTTTTTT; CDR3: CASSLAGVGPGELFF
V: TRBV6-1; J: TRBJ1-3; D: TRBD1; size: -; DNA: TGTGCCAGCAGTGCGACAGGGTTGAACACCATATATTTT; CDR3: CASSATGLNTIYF
V: TRBV2; J: TRBJ2-7; D: -; size: -; DNA: TGTGCCAGCAGTGACGGGGCTAGCGCCCCCTACGAGCAGTACTTC; CDR3: CASSDGASAPYEQYF
V: TRBV13; J: TRBJ1-2; D: -; size: -; DNA: TGTGCCAGCAGCCGCGACTATGGCTACACCTTC; CDR3: CASSRDYGYTF
V: TRBV2; J: TRBJ2-7; D: -; size: -; DNA: TGTGCCAGCAGTGAAGCTGGGGGGGCAGGGGCCGAGCAGTACTTC; CDR3: CASSEAGGAGAEQYF
V: TRBV6-1; J: TRBJ2-7; D: TRBD1; size: few; DNA: TGTGCCAGCAGAAATACAGGGGGCCGTGTCTACGAGCAGTACTTC; CDR3: CASRNTGGRVYEQYF
V: TRBV7-9; J: TRBJ2-2; D: -; size: -; DNA: TGTGCCAGCAGCCCTGACTGGAAAAACACCGGGGAGCTGTTTTTT; CDR3: CASSPDWKNTGELFF
V: TRBV27; J: TRBJ1-1; D: -; size: -; DNA: TGTGCCAGCAGTCCCGGTTCCTATGTCACTGAAGCTTTCTTT; CDR3: CASSPGSYVTEAFF
V: TRBV10-3; J: TRBJ2-3; D: TRBD1; size: once; DNA: TGTGCCATCACCCCCGGACAGGGAACAGATACGCAGTATTTT; CDR3: CAITPGQGTDTQYF
V: TRBV5-1; J: TRBJ2-2; D: TRBD2; size: few; DNA: TGCGCCAGCAGCATGGGACTAGCGGGGCCCGGGGAGCTGTTTTTT; CDR3: CASSMGLAGPGELFF
V: TRBV6-1; J: TRBJ2-2; D: TRBD1; size: once; DNA: TGTGCCAGCAGAAGTACAGGGGTTACCGGGGAGCTGTTTTTT; CDR3: CASRSTGVTGELFF
V: TRBV6-5; J: TRBJ2-7; D: TRBD2; size: -; DNA: TGCGCCAGCAGTTACATCCGGCCTAGCGGTTACGAGCAGTACTTC; CDR3: CASSYIRPSGYEQYF
V: TRBV5-1; J: TRBJ2-2; D: -; size: -; DNA: TGCGCCAGCAGCCCCTCCGAGCGGGTTAACACCGGGGAGCTGTTTTTT; CDR3: CASSPSERVNTGELFF
V: TRBV6-5; J: TRBJ2-3; D: -; size: -; DNA: TGTGCCACCGCGAGGGCAGATACGCAGTATTTT; CDR3: CATARADTQYF
V: TRBV14; J: TRBJ1-1; D: -; size: -; DNA: TGTGCCAGCAGCCGGGGCATGAACACTGAAGCTTTCTTT; CDR3: CASSRGMNTEAFF
V: TRBV5-8; J: TRBJ1-1; D: TRBD1; size: -; DNA: TGTGCCAGCAGCTACGGGACAGCGGAGATGAACACTGAAGCTTTCTTT; CDR3: CASSYGTAEMNTEAFF
V: TRBV18; J: TRBJ1-2; D: -; size: -; DNA: TGTGCCAGCTCACCGCAGGGTGAGGAAGGCTACACCTTC; CDR3: CASSPQGEEGYTF
V: TRBV11-2; J: TRBJ1-1; D: TRBD1; size: -; DNA: TGTGCCAGCAGCTTAGGACAGGGGGTAGGAGCTTTCTTT; CDR3: CASSLGQGVGAFF
V: TRBV4-1; J: TRBJ2-5; D: -; size: -; DNA: TGCGCCAGCAGCCAAACCGGGACTGCACCCTCTGTCCAGTACTTC; CDR3: CASSQTGTAPSVQYF
V: TRBV27; J: TRBJ2-5; D: TRBD1; size: -; DNA: TGTGCCAGCAGTTCTGGACAGGGGCGAGAGACCCAGTACTTC; CDR3: CASSSGQGRETQYF
V: TRBV19; J: TRBJ2-4; D: TRBD1; size: -; DNA: TGTGCCAGTAGTATCCCGGACAGGGCTGGGTCGGGCATTCAGTACTTC; CDR3: CASSIPDRAGSGIQYF
V: TRBV27; J: TRBJ2-3; D: TRBD1; size: -; DNA: TGTGCCAGCAGTCTAGCACCGGGACAGGGGATAGATACGCAGTATTTT; CDR3: CASSLAPGQGIDTQYF
V: TRBV11-1; J: TRBJ2-7; D: TRBD2; size: few; DNA: TGTGCCAGCAGCCCCCAAGCGGGAACGCGACTACGGGAGCAGTACTTC; CDR3: CASSPQAGTRLREQYF
V: TRBV10-2; J: TRBJ2-5; D: TRBD1; size: -; DNA: TGCGCCAGCAGTTGGGACAGGGCAGAGCAGTACTTC; CDR3: CASSWDRAEQYF
V: TRBV5-1; J: TRBJ1-1; D: -; size: -; DNA: TGCGCCAGCAGCTTGCAGGGTGGAGGGCGGAACACTGAAGCTTTCTTT; CDR3: CASSLQGGGRNTEAFF
V: TRBV5-4; J: TRBJ1-2; D: TRBD1; size: once; DNA: TGTGCCAGCAGCACCCTATCCCGACAGGGAGAGTCCCATGGCTACACCTTC; CDR3: CASSTLSRQGESHGYTF
V: TRBV4-1; J: TRBJ1-2; D: -; size: many; DNA: TGCGCCAGCAGCCAAGATAGGGGAATAGGCGGGGGCTATGGCTACACCTTC; CDR3: CASSQDRGIGGGYGYTF